This section outlines one T cell receptor beta chain sequence together with its context. V lost 8 bases and J 0 bases, leaving 8 bases between the germline ends. The CDR3 is 14 amino acids. Germline assignment: CDR1 MNHEY and CDR2 SVGEGT. The data were obtained in a study of response to subunit inactivated influenza vaccine. TCRdb passed the RT-PCR reads through MiXCR, listing each CDR3 protein once. The sample lists fewer than 800,000 distinct CDR3 sequences, approximately 14% seen once, with around a tenth in the top ten. This TCR came from a man aged 50 to 59 who received an inactivated influenza vaccine. V and J are TRBV6-2 or TRBV6-3 and TRBJ2-6, with TRBD2 as a possible D gene (5 bases). Sample: PBMCs from blood, taken roughly 13 days after vaccination. Here the CDR3 reads CASGRGSGANVLTF. CDR3 coding DNA: TGTGCCAGCGGGAGAGGCTCTGGGGCCAACGTCCTGACTTTC.